This T cell receptor (beta chain) originates from a study of T cells in Graves' hyperthyroidism and ophthalmopathy. Across the study: Peripheral blood was drawn at first diagnosis, prior to all treatment.

Investigators excluded patients with uncontrolled infection, other autoimmune disease, pregnancy or lactation. RNA transcripts were the template for amplifying TCR beta CDR3 regions. During a first-round RT-PCR of the TCR CDR3, the HTBI primer set was used. TCRdb fed the multiplex PCR reads into MiXCR, producing one record per CDR3 protein. The repertoire includes hundreds of thousands of distinct CDR3 sequences, around 16% of them detected once, and about a quarter sits in the top ten. There are 16 residues in the CDR3. Trimming at V came to 4 bases and at J to 2 bases, leaving 7 bases not matched to a gene. Germline assignment: CDR1 SEHNR and CDR2 FQNEAQ (reference sequence). Comments on this clonotype: Its antigen is currently unknown.

Study outcomes and limitations: Ophthalmopathy got predicted by the model a median 6.5 months before its onset.

This TCR came from a woman aged 18-29 years with Graves' hyperthyroidism that later progressed to Graves' ophthalmopathy. Specimen: blood. The chain carries TRBV7-9 and TRBJ2-1; TRBD2 matches 8 bases. The DNA of the CDR3 is TGTGCCAGCAGCTCCTTTAGCGGGACCACCTACAATGAGCAGTTCTTC. Translation: CASSSFSGTTYNEQFF.